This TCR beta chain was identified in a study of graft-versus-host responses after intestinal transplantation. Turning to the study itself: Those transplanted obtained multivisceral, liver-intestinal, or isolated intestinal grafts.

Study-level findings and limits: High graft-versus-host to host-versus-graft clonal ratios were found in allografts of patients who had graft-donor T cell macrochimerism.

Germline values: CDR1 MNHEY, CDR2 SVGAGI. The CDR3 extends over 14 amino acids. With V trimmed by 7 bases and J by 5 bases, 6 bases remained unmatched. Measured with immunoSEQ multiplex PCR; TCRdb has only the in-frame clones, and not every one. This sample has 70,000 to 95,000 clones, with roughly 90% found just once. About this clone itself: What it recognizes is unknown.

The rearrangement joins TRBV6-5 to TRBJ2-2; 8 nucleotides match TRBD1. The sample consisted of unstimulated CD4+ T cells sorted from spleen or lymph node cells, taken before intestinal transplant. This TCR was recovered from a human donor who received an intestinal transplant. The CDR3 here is CASTRDRTTGELFF. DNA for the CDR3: TGTGCCAGCACTAGGGACAGGACGACCGGGGAGCTGTTTTTT.